This T cell receptor (beta chain) was captured by sequencing in a study of a mutant IDH1 vaccine in newly diagnosed glioma. Time point here: week 11, during vaccination. Every vaccination contained 300 ug of the mutant IDH1 20-mer peptide and was paired with topical imiquimod. To note about this clone: Its target is not known.

The CDR3 has 11 amino acids. Germline-derived CDR1 and CDR2 are DFQATT and SNEGSKA (reference sequence). Deletions cut 2 bases from V and 6 bases from J, with 5 bases between. Profiled with immunoSEQ multiplex PCR; TCRdb holds only in-frame clones, not every one. The sample holds under 150,000 clones, about 82% seen once. The source material was PBMCs, sampled from a glioma patient whose treatment included an IDH1 peptide vaccine. The chain has TRBV20-1 and TRBJ2-1; no clear D. The sequence was obtained from a man aged 40-49 years with glioma. The DNA of the CDR3 is TGCAGTGCTAGACGTGGCAATGAGCAGTTCTTC. Translating gives CSARRGNEQFF.